A single sample is the source of the 10 T cell receptor beta chains below, sequenced in a study of blood T cell repertoires in COVID-19. Assay: immunoSEQ multiplex PCR; the TCRdb copy retains only in-frame clones and omits some. Here the sample spans under 200,000 clones, approximately 88% being singletons. The sequenced material came from peripheral blood. Every receptor here comes from an older woman with acute or convalescent COVID-19.

The J gene is TRBJ2-7, the V gene TRBV20-1; TRBD2 agrees at 7 bases. The CDR3 has 15 residues. Trimming took 3 bases from V and 3 from J; bases not matched to a gene: 11. Germline V gene data show CDR1 as DFQATT and CDR2 as SNEGSKA (reference sequence). CDR3 residues: CSASAREGGVYEQYF. The CDR3 nucleotides are TGCAGTGCTAGTGCCAGGGAGGGAGGAGTCTACGAGCAGTACTTC.

The V gene is TRBV24-1, the J gene TRBJ2-7; D possibly corresponds to TRBD1 (5 bases). The CDR3 runs to 14 residues. V gave up 3 bases and J gave up 1 base, with 9 bases separating them. Germline V CDR1 and CDR2: KGHDR, SFDVKD. CDR3 sequence: CATSDQGRSYEQYF. DNA of the CDR3: TGTGCCACCAGTGATCAGGGCAGATCCTACGAGCAGTACTTC.

V gene TRBV7-9 combines with J gene TRBJ2-7; possible D gene TRBD2, 6 bases. The length of the CDR3 is 14 residues. V was shortened by 5 bases and J by 3 bases, with 14 bases between the two germline ends. From germline, CDR1 is SEHNR and CDR2 FQNEAQ (reference sequence). The CDR3 coding sequence is TGTGCCAGCAGCGAACTACTAGCCTTCTACGAGCAGTACTTC. Encoded protein: CASSELLAFYEQYF.

This chain joins TRBV24-1 and TRBJ2-2, with D unclear. Looked up from germline, CDR1 is KGHDR and CDR2 is SFDVKD. Trimming took off 5 bases at V and 0 bases at J, with 6 bases between the two ends. This CDR3 has 14 residues. CDR3 DNA sequence: TGTGCCACCAGTGGTAGTCCGAACACCGGGGAGCTGTTTTTT. Its protein product is CATSGSPNTGELFF.

The chain recombines TRBV5-4 with TRBJ1-2; D is perhaps TRBD1 (5 bases). This CDR3 comprises 14 residues. V was trimmed by 1 base and J by 4 bases, leaving 11 bases between them. Germline-derived CDR1 and CDR2 are SGHNT and YYREEE (reference sequence). The CDR3 sequence: CASSLRVGPYGYTF. DNA of the CDR3: TGTGCCAGCAGCTTGAGGGTGGGGCCCTATGGCTACACCTTC.

The chain recombines TRBV28 with TRBJ2-7; D is possibly TRBD1 (8 bases). V dropped 7 bases and J dropped 3 bases, with 16 bases sitting between them. This CDR3 contains 14 residues. CDR1 and CDR2 from the germline V gene are MDHEN and SYDVKM. The CDR3, as DNA: TGTGCCAGCATTTCGGACAGGGAGGGCTACGAGCAGTACTTC. As protein: CASISDREGYEQYF.

The chain links TRBV7-2 to TRBJ2-7; D is unresolved. The CDR3 totals 16 residues. Germline CDR1 is SGHTA and CDR2 is FQGNSA. V was pared by 4 bases and J by 2 bases, with 18 bases between. The CDR3 spells CASSSSGARVTYEQYF. The CDR3 DNA reads as TGTGCCAGCAGCTCCTCCGGAGCACGAGTAACCTACGAGCAGTACTTC.

The J gene is TRBJ1-1, the V gene TRBV30, with a tentative D call TRBD1 (5 bases). This CDR3 spans 10 amino acids. CDR1 GTSNPN and CDR2 SVGIG come from the germline V gene (reference sequence). The CDR3, as DNA: TGTACACGGGGGGTTACTGAAGCTTTCTTT. It codes for CTRGVTEAFF.

The rearrangement links TRBV27 to TRBJ1-2; TRBD1 might be the D (5 bases). Looked up from germline, CDR1 is MNHEY and CDR2 is SMNVEV (reference sequence). Trimming removed 2 bases at V and 6 bases at J, with 13 bases between. This CDR3 is 14 amino acids long. This chain's CDR3 is CASSLRPGRDGYTF. The DNA for the CDR3 is TGTGCCAGCAGTTTAAGGCCAGGGCGAGATGGCTACACCTTC.

V usage is TRBV19 and J usage is TRBJ2-1; D remains unclear. Germline V lookup: CDR1 LNHDA, CDR2 SQIVND (reference sequence). The CDR3 has 15 amino acids. The V and J ends lost 0 bases and 8 bases respectively, with 14 bases between them. CDR3 residues: CASSIDRGILDEQFF. CDR3 DNA sequence: TGTGCCAGTAGTATAGATCGAGGAATTTTGGATGAGCAGTTCTTC.